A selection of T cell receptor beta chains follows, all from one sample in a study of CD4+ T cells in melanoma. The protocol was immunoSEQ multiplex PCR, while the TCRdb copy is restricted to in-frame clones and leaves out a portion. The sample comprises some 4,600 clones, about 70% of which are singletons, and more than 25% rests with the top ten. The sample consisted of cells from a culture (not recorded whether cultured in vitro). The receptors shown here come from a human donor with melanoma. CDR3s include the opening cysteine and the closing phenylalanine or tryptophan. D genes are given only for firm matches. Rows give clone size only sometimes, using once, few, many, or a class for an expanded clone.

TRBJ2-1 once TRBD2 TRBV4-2 CASSQESGGAYSSYNEQFF TGTGCCAGCAGCCAAGAGTCCGGGGGGGCTTATAGCTCCTACAATGAGCAGTTCTTC
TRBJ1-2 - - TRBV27 CASSSGWANYGYTF TGTGCCAGCAGTTCGGGGTGGGCTAACTATGGCTACACCTTC
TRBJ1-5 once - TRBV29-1 CSVSGEPGQPQHF TGCAGCGTTTCCGGGGAACCCGGACAGCCCCAGCATTTT
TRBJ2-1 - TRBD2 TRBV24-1 CATSLGGGLYNEQFF TGTGCCACCAGTCTCGGGGGGGGACTCTACAATGAGCAGTTCTTC
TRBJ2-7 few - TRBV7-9 CATEGHKSYEQYF TGTGCCACGGAGGGTCATAAATCCTACGAGCAGTACTTC
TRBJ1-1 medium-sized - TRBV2 CASSDWLPAFF TGTGCCAGCAGTGATTGGCTCCCAGCTTTCTTT
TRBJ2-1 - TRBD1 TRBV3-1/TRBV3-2 CATRDRGGNEQFF TGTGCCACCCGGGACAGGGGCGGGAATGAGCAGTTCTTC
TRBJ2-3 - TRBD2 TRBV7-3 CASSPSGADTDTQYF TGTGCCAGCAGCCCAAGCGGGGCCGACACAGATACGCAGTATTTT
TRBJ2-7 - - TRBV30 CAWTGTDAYEQYF TGTGCCTGGACCGGGACGGATGCCTACGAGCAGTACTTC
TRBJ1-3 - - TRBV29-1 CSVAKGLSGNTIYF TGCAGCGTCGCCAAAGGCCTCTCTGGAAACACCATATATTTT
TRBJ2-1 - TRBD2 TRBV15 CATRGASGYNEQFF TGTGCCACCAGGGGGGCTAGCGGGTACAATGAGCAGTTCTTC
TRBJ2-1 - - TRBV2 CASSPLYEQFF TGTGCCAGCAGCCCATTATATGAGCAGTTCTTC
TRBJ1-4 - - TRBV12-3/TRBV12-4 CASSLVGNEKLFF TGTGCCAGCAGTTTAGTTGGGAATGAAAAACTGTTTTTT
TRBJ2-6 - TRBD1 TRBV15 CATSRVFGQGAITGANVLTF TGTGCCACCAGCAGAGTTTTTGGACAGGGGGCTATTACTGGGGCCAACGTCCTGACTTTC
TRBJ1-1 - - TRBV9 CASSPTSGTASF TGTGCCAGCAGCCCCACTTCCGGGACGGCGAGCTTT
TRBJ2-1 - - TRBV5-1 CASSLGQSLNNEQFF TGCGCCAGCAGCTTGGGCCAGAGCCTGAACAATGAGCAGTTCTTC
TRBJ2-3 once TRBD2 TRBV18 CASSPTPGTSGDATWDTQYF TGTGCCAGCTCACCAACGCCCGGGACTAGCGGGGATGCCACATGGGATACGCAGTATTTT
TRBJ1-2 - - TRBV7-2 CASSDLGSGIYGYTF TGTGCCAGCAGCGACCTTGGGTCGGGCATCTATGGCTACACCTTC
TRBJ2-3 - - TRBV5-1 CASSPRGPSLGYGTDTQYF TGCGCCAGCAGCCCCCGCGGACCTAGTTTGGGGTACGGCACAGATACGCAGTATTTT
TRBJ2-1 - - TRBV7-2 CASSLPIYNEQFF TGTGCCAGCAGCTTACCCATCTACAATGAGCAGTTCTTC
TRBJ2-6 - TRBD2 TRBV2 CASRPRLAGGSTGANVLTF TGTGCCAGCAGACCTAGACTAGCGGGGGGCAGTACTGGGGCCAACGTCCTGACTTTC
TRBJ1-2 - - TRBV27 CASSYGGNVGYTF TGTGCCAGCAGTTATGGAGGGAACGTTGGCTACACCTTC
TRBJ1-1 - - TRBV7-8 CASSLAANTEAFF TGTGCCAGCAGCTTAGCGGCGAACACTGAAGCTTTCTTT
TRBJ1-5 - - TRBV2 CASSPQGYSNQPQHF TGTGCCAGCAGTCCCCAGGGATATAGCAATCAGCCCCAGCATTTT
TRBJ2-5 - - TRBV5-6 CASSPSVHLQETQYF TGTGCCAGCAGCCCTAGTGTACACTTACAAGAGACCCAGTACTTC
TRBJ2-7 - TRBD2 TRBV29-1 CSVPHELAGYEQYF TGCAGCGTCCCCCATGAACTAGCGGGCTACGAGCAGTACTTC
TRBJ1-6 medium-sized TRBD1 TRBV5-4 CASSSGQGGSSPLHF TGTGCCAGCAGCTCAGGACAGGGCGGTAGTTCACCCCTCCACTTT
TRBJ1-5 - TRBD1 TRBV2 CASMRDRTSNQPQHF TGTGCCAGCATGAGGGACAGAACGAGCAATCAGCCCCAGCATTTT
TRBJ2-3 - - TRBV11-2 CASSLGVLPSTDTQYF TGTGCCAGCAGCTTAGGGGTACTCCCTAGCACAGATACGCAGTATTTT